Following are 32 T cell receptor beta chains from one sample sequenced in a study of T cell repertoires in cytomegalovirus infection. TCRdb independently ran MiXCR on the reads; one entry per CDR3 protein. Of 650,000 to 900,000 distinct CDR3 sequences in the sample, about 29% were seen once. Their antigens remain unidentified. The sequencing used cultured CD8+ T cells from PBMCs, collected from culture after CMV antigen stimulation. These receptor sequences come from a human donor in good health (CMV status not recorded). Some clones in this sample may be carry-over from other donors' samples.

This clonotype was detected many times. The rearrangement joins TRBV4-1 to TRBJ1-5, with D unclear. Germline CDR1 and CDR2: MGHRA and YSYEKL. V lost 1 base to trimming and J lost 0 bases, with 4 bases between them. This CDR3 has 14 amino acids. In nucleotides, the CDR3 is TGCGCCAGCAGCCAAGTAGGTAGCAATCAGCCCCAGCATTTT. This encodes CASSQVGSNQPQHF.

This chain joins TRBV7-9 and TRBJ1-4; TRBD1 matches at 7 bases. CDR1 and CDR2 from the germline V gene are SEHNR and FQNEAQ (reference sequence). The CDR3 contains 15 residues. With 4 bases clipped from V and 3 bases from J, the junction kept 5 bases outside the gene matches. CDR3 in amino acids: CASSSRTGPNEKLFF. In nucleotides, the CDR3 is TGTGCCAGCAGCTCCCGGACAGGTCCTAATGAAAAACTGTTTTTT.

The CDR3 loop reads CASSQSSIQGYDEQFF. In DNA, the CDR3 is TGCGCCAGCAGCCAGAGCAGTATTCAGGGTTACGATGAGCAGTTCTTC. V and J are TRBV4-1 and TRBJ2-1; D is perhaps TRBD1 (5 bases). The CDR3 runs 16 residues. V was shortened by 3 bases and J by 8 bases, with 20 bases between the two germline ends. Per germline, CDR1 MGHRA and CDR2 YSYEKL.

This chain uses TRBV10-3 with TRBJ2-3; perhaps TRBD1 as D (5 bases). V was pared by 0 bases and J by 3 bases, with 13 bases between. CDR1 and CDR2 from the germline V gene are ENHRY and SYGVKD. CDR3 length: 16 residues. The CDR3 DNA is TGTGCCATCAGTGAGTCAGGGGCAGGGAATACAGATACGCAGTATTTT. As protein: CAISESGAGNTDTQYF.

V usage is TRBV9 and J usage is TRBJ1-1, with D possibly being TRBD1 (6 bases). The CDR3 length is 21 residues. Germline V gives CDR1 SGDLS, CDR2 YYNGEE. V lost 3 bases, J lost 4 bases, and 34 bases lay in between. The CDR3 reads CASSARGSPRGPQEGGTEAFF. In DNA form, the CDR3 reads TGTGCCAGCAGCGCACGCGGATCGCCCCGCGGGCCACAGGAAGGGGGCACTGAAGCTTTCTTT.

The V and J genes are TRBV2 and TRBJ1-1; 8 bases map to TRBD1. This CDR3 is 12 amino acids long. Germline CDR1 and CDR2: SNHLY and FYNNEI. V was pared by 7 bases and J by 6 bases, with 4 bases of the junction left unmatched. Here the CDR3 DNA reads TGTGCCAGCATAGGGGACAGGTCTGAAGCTTTCTTT. Amino acids: CASIGDRSEAFF.

The chain carries TRBV28 and TRBJ2-7; either TRBD1 or TRBD2 may fit D (6 bases each). Germline loops: CDR1 MDHEN, CDR2 SYDVKM. The CDR3 consists of 13 residues. The ends were cut back, 7 bases at V and 3 bases at J, with 13 bases in the middle. The CDR3 bases are TGTGCCAGCACCTTGGGGGGCGGCTACGAGCAGTACGTC. Translating gives CASTLGGGYEQYV.

This sequence joins TRBV11-2 and TRBJ1-5, with D perhaps TRBD1 (5 bases). Trimming took 2 bases from V and 7 from J, leaving 18 bases between them. CDR3 length: 16 residues. Per germline, CDR1 SGHAT and CDR2 FQNNGV. The CDR3 region has the DNA TGTGCCAGCAGCTTAAAGGCTTCCACAGGACACCAGCCCCAGCATTTT. Protein: CASSLKASTGHQPQHF. Based on the CDR3 plus reference TRBV11-2 and TRBJ1-5, the full variable domain is EAGVAQSPRYKIIEKRQSVAFWCNPISGHATLYWYQQILGQGPKLLIQFQNNGVVDDSQLPKDRFSAERLKGVDSTLKIQPAKLEDSAVYLCASSLKASTGHQPQHFGDGTRLSIL.

The chain couples TRBV4-2 to TRBJ2-2; 9 bases map to TRBD1. Germline V lookup: CDR1 LGHNA, CDR2 YNFKEQ. V lost 4 bases to trimming and J lost 7 bases; unmatched junction nucleotides: 10. CDR3 length: 16 amino acids. The CDR3 nucleotides are TGTGCCAGCAGCCCCAAGGGACAGGGATACGGCGGGGAGCTGTTTTTT. Translation gives CASSPKGQGYGGELFF.

The V gene is TRBV10-2, the J gene TRBJ2-2; D is perhaps TRBD2 (6 bases). The CDR3 has 12 residues. The V end lost 8 bases, the J end lost 7 bases, and 11 bases lay between the germline ends. Germline CDR1 reads WSHSY; CDR2 reads SAAADI. This CDR3 is CASDGGYGELFF. CDR3 nucleotide sequence: TGCGCCAGCGACGGGGGATACGGGGAGCTGTTTTTT.

This clonotype was detected only a few times. The rearrangement uses TRBV7-8 and TRBJ2-2; D remains unclear. The CDR3 extends over 10 amino acids. CDR1 SGHVS and CDR2 FQNEAQ come from the germline V gene. Trimming cost V 10 bases and J 4 bases, with 4 bases left between them. CDR3 in DNA: TGTGCCACCCTCACCGGGGAGCTGTTTTTT. Translating it yields CATLTGELFF.

This clonotype was seen a handful of times. The J gene is TRBJ1-5, the V gene TRBV6-2 or TRBV6-3; D is unresolved. There are 16 residues in the CDR3. Germline V gene lookup returns CDR1 MNHEY and CDR2 SVGEGT. With 2 bases removed from V and 2 bases from J, the gap between germline ends came to 13 bases. The CDR3 loop is CASSYRTGLGNQPQHF. DNA for the CDR3: TGTGCCAGCAGTTACAGGACGGGCCTCGGCAATCAGCCCCAGCATTTT.

In this sample, this clonotype turned up a few times. V usage is TRBV7-2 and J usage is TRBJ2-1; possibly TRBD1 or TRBD2 for D (5 bases each). The CDR3 runs 14 residues. The germline CDR1 and CDR2 sequences are SGHTA and FQGNSA. Trimming took off 0 bases at V and 8 bases at J, with 11 bases between the two ends. In nucleotides, the CDR3 is TGTGCCAGCAGCTTAGCGCCAGGGCGGGATGAGCAGTTCTTC. It codes for CASSLAPGRDEQFF.

This clonotype was seen more than once but under ten times. The rearrangement uses TRBV4-3 and TRBJ2-5; 12 bases fit TRBD2. Germline lookup yields CDR1 LGHNA and CDR2 YSLEER. The CDR3 consists of 15 residues. V lost 4 bases, J lost 5 bases, and 5 bases stayed unmatched. CDR3: CASSPSGGASETQYF. CDR3 nucleotides: TGCGCCAGCAGCCCTAGCGGGGGGGCCTCCGAGACCCAGTACTTC.

This clonotype was recorded a few times. In nucleotides, the CDR3 is TGTGCCAGCAGTTTTGGATTCAGGGTGATCAATTCACCCCTCCACTTT. Translated, it gives CASSFGFRVINSPLHF. The gene calls are TRBV12-3 or TRBV12-4 and TRBJ1-6; D perhaps matches TRBD1 (5 bases). Trimming cost V 3 bases and J 7 bases, with 16 bases left between them. The CDR3 sequence is 16 residues long.

This clonotype was seen a handful of times. This chain links TRBV4-1 with TRBJ2-7; D is ambiguous. Trimming stripped 0 bases from V and 3 bases from J, with 15 bases between. This CDR3 region has 16 residues. From germline, CDR1 is MGHRA and CDR2 YSYEKL. CDR3 in amino acids: CASSQEALEQDYEQYF. CDR3 sequence (DNA): TGCGCCAGCAGCCAAGAGGCTCTTGAGCAGGACTACGAGCAGTACTTC.

In its sample, this clonotype was seen a few times. The gene calls are TRBV6-5 and TRBJ1-5, with TRBD1 matching over 7 bases. The CDR3 length is 17 residues. The J segment lost 0 bases and the V segment lost 5 bases, leaving 10 bases of the junction unmatched. The germline gives CDR1 MNHEY, CDR2 SVGAGI. This chain's CDR3 is CASSPGQGVYSNQPQHF. The CDR3 DNA reads as TGTGCCAGCAGTCCCGGTCAGGGGGTTTATAGCAATCAGCCCCAGCATTTT.

CDR3 in DNA: TGTGCCACCCGAAACCCGAGGCAGGGATCCTATGGCTACACCTTC. Translating gives CATRNPRQGSYGYTF. The chain links TRBV27 to TRBJ1-2; D might be TRBD1 (5 bases). CDR3 size: 15 residues. Looked up from germline, CDR1 is MNHEY and CDR2 is SMNVEV (reference sequence). Trimming removed 10 bases at V and 4 bases at J, with 22 bases between.

The gene calls are TRBV9 and TRBJ2-2, with 9 positions matching TRBD1. The ends lost 4 bases at V and 6 bases at J; junction bases unmatched: 13. CDR1 is SGDLS and CDR2 is YYNGEE in the germline V gene. This CDR3 has 17 amino acids. Here the CDR3 reads CASSPRPGTGRSGELFF. DNA of the CDR3: TGTGCCAGCAGCCCCCGACCCGGGACAGGGAGGTCCGGGGAGCTGTTTTTT.

Regarding this clonotype: A clone one base away is much larger, so this may be a read error. The final CDR3 position lacks the conserved phenylalanine or tryptophan, pointing to a likely read error. The rearrangement joins TRBV6-2 or TRBV6-3 to TRBJ1-6; no clear D. V was trimmed by 7 bases and J by 7 bases, leaving 17 bases between them. Germline CDR1 MNHEY, CDR2 SVGEGT. This CDR3 spans 15 amino acids. Here the CDR3 DNA reads TGTGCCAGCACCGGTGTGAGAGGGAACAATTCACCCCTCCACGTT. Translated: CASTGVRGNNSPLHV.

The V and J genes are TRBV4-1 and TRBJ1-5; D uncertain. This CDR3 is 14 amino acids long. Between the trimmed V and J ends, which lost 5 bases and 3 bases, there was a span of 11 bases. CDR1 and CDR2 from the germline V gene are MGHRA and YSYEKL. The CDR3 spells CASSWGTANQPQHF. The CDR3 nucleotides are TGCGCCAGCAGCTGGGGAACAGCCAATCAGCCCCAGCATTTT.

Here the CDR3 reads CASSTDLKNIQYF. The CDR3 DNA sequence: TGTGCCAGCAGCACCGACCTTAAAAACATTCAGTACTTC. The chain uses TRBV5-4 and TRBJ2-4; D is undetermined. CDR3 length: 13 residues. Trimming removed 4 bases from V and 4 bases from J, with 9 bases in between. Germline CDR1 and CDR2: SGHNT and YYREEE (reference sequence).

CDR3 sequence reads: CASSQGRSAGPNTGELFF. The CDR3 DNA reads TGTGCCAGCAGCCAGGGACGTAGTGCGGGCCCGAACACCGGGGAGCTGTTTTTT. The chain links TRBV14 to TRBJ2-2; the D call may be TRBD1 or TRBD2 (5 bases each). This CDR3 is built from 18 residues. CDR1 SGHDN and CDR2 FVKESK come from the germline V gene. Trimming took 3 bases from V and 0 from J, leaving 17 bases between them. The whole variable domain, remainder taken from reference TRBV14 and TRBJ2-2, is EAGVTQFPSHSVIEKGQTVTLRCDPISGHDNLYWYRRVMGKEIKFLLHFVKESKQDESGMPNNRFLAERTGGTYSTLKVQPAELEDSGVYFCASSQGRSAGPNTGELFFGEGSRLTVL.

To note about this clonotype: One junction end does not reproduce the germline sequence, and a read error may be involved. The chain is built from TRBV7-7 and TRBJ1-5, with D unresolved. From germline, CDR1 is SSHAT and CDR2 FNYEAQ (reference sequence). This CDR3 has 16 residues. CDR3 sequence: CASSLESGWSNQPQHF. CDR3 in DNA: TGTGCTAGCAGCTTAGAGTCGGGGTGGAGTAATCAGCCCCAGCATTTT. Combining the CDR3 with reference TRBV7-7 and TRBJ1-5 gives the whole variable domain GAGVSQSPRYKVTKRGQDVTLRCDPISSHATLYWYQQALGQGPEFLTYFNYEAQPDKSGLPSDRFSAERPEGSISTLTIQRTEQRDSAMYRCASSLESGWSNQPQHFGDGTRLSIL.

CDR3 region: CASRPGGDEKLFF. The CDR3 DNA sequence: TGCGCCAGCAGGCCCGGGGGAGATGAAAAACTGTTTTTT. This chain connects TRBV4-1 to TRBJ1-4, with a tentative D call TRBD1 (5 bases). In germline, CDR1 is MGHRA, CDR2 YSYEKL. With 6 bases removed from V and 6 bases from J, the gap between germline ends came to 11 bases. The CDR3 contains 13 residues.

This clonotype showed up just a few times. The gene calls are TRBV6-4 and TRBJ2-1; possibly TRBD1 for D (5 bases). The CDR3 contains 15 residues. Trimming stripped 0 bases from V and 1 base from J, with 7 bases between. The germline CDR1 and CDR2 sequences are MRHNA and SNTAGT. Here the CDR3 DNA reads TGTGCCAGCAGTGACTCAAGGGGATCCTACAATGAGCAGTTCTTC. The encoded protein is CASSDSRGSYNEQFF.

The chain recombines TRBV29-1 with TRBJ2-1; TRBD1 matches at 7 bases. Germline trimming cut 8 bases from V and 9 bases from J; bases unmatched to any gene: 13. Per germline, CDR1 SQVTM and CDR2 ANQGSEA. The length of the CDR3 is 13 residues. CDR3 in DNA: TGCAGCACCAGACAGGGTAGTCAGAGTGAGCAGTTCTTC. Translation gives CSTRQGSQSEQFF.

The chain employs TRBV6-6 and TRBJ1-5; a weak D match, TRBD1 (6 bases). Trimming left V 6 bases short and J 4 bases short, with 22 bases between. The CDR3 loop spans 17 amino acids. The germline V gene has CDR1 MNHNY and CDR2 SVGAGI (reference sequence). CDR3 nucleotides: TGTGCCAGCAGGCCTCGACAGGAGGTTAGAGGGAATCAGCCCCAGCATTTT. It encodes CASRPRQEVRGNQPQHF.

This clonotype was counted a single time. The chain carries TRBV2 and TRBJ2-3; TRBD2 might be the D (7 bases). Germline CDR1 is SNHLY and CDR2 is FYNNEI. V gave up 4 bases and J gave up 5 bases, with 16 bases separating them. This CDR3 is built from 15 residues. This chain's CDR3 is CASSGGGQGIDTQYF. The CDR3 DNA reads as TGTGCCAGCAGTGGGGGGGGGCAGGGGATAGATACGCAGTATTTT.

V and J are TRBV3-1 and TRBJ1-6; D unclear. Germline CDR1 and CDR2: LGHDT and YNNKEL (reference sequence). V was cut by 4 bases and J by 7 bases, with 14 bases left in between. The CDR3 contains 15 residues. The CDR3 coding sequence is TGTGCCAGCAGCCTGCTAGGGTTTGGGAATTCACCCCTCCACTTT. This sequence encodes CASSLLGFGNSPLHF.

The rearrangement uses TRBV27 and TRBJ2-1; 16 nucleotides line up with TRBD2. Per the germline V gene, CDR1 is MNHEY and CDR2 is SMNVEV (reference sequence). The CDR3 has 20 residues. The J segment lost 5 bases and the V segment lost 7 bases, leaving 17 bases of the junction unmatched. The CDR3 coding sequence is TGTGCCAGCACCTTTACCCCCGGGACTAGCGGGGGGGCCCTAAACAATGAGCAGTTCTTC. Translated, it gives CASTFTPGTSGGALNNEQFF.

There are a few counts of this clonotype. V gene TRBV27 combines with J gene TRBJ1-2; 12 positions match TRBD1. V lost 5 bases and J lost 6; bases outside the gene matches: 7. The CDR3 runs 15 residues. Per germline, CDR1 MNHEY and CDR2 SMNVEV (reference sequence). CDR3 amino acids: CASSRGQGAHDGYTF. CDR3 DNA sequence: TGTGCCAGCAGTAGGGGACAGGGGGCTCATGATGGCTACACCTTC.